One T cell receptor (beta chain) is described in this entry. Antigen specificity is unknown. At survey level, the immunoSEQ assay was run in its v3.0 version. Clones were read by immunoSEQ multiplex PCR, and TCRdb kept only the in-frame ones, dropping some. There are 15,000 to 20,000 clones in the sample; roughly 77% occur only once, and approximately 9.5% lies in the top ten. The CDR3 covers 15 residues. V was clipped by 5 bases and J by 4 bases, with 17 bases between them. Germline CDR1 is MDHEN and CDR2 is SYDVKM. This sample is part of a study of long-term antiretroviral therapy in people with HIV. General study findings and limits: Gathering of blood took place between the mid-2000s and the late 2010s, possibly under older ART regimens.

Source: unsorted PBMCs, taken 0.3 years after starting antiretroviral therapy. This receptor was obtained from a man aged 18 to 30 with HIV. This sequence joins TRBV28 and TRBJ1-2; D perhaps matches TRBD1 (6 bases). CDR3 sequence reads: CASSELRTAIYGYTF. The CDR3 nucleotides read TGTGCCAGCAGTGAATTAAGGACAGCTATCTATGGCTACACCTTC.